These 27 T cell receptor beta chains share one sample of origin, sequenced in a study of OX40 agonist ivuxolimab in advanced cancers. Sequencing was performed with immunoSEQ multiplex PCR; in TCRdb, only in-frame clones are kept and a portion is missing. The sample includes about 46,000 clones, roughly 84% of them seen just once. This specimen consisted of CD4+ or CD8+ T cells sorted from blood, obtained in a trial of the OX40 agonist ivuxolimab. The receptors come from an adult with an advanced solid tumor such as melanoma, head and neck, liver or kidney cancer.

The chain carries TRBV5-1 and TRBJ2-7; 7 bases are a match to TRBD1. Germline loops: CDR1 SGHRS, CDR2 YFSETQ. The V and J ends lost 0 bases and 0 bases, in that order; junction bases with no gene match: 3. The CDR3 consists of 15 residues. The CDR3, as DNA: TGCGCCAGCAGCTTGGCCCGGGACAGCTCCTACGAGCAGTACTTC. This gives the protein CASSLARDSSYEQYF.

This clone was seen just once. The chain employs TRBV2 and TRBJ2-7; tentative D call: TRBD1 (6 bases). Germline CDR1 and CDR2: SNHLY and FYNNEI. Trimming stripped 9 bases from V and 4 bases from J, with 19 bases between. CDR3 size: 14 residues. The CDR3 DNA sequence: TGTGCCAGTCGCCGGGACACGGATGTGTACGAGCAGTACTTC. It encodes CASRRDTDVYEQYF.

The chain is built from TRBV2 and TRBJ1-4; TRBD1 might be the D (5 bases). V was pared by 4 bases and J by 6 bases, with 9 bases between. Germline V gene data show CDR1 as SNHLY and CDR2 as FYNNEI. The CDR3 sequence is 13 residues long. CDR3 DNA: TGTGCCAGCAGTGTGCAGGGAGATGAAAAACTGTTTTTT. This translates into CASSVQGDEKLFF.

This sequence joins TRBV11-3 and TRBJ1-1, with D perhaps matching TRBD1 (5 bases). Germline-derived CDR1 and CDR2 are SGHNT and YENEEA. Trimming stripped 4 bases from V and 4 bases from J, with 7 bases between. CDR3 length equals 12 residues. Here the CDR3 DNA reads TGTGCCAGCAGCTCAGGGAGCACTGAAGCTTTCTTT. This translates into CASSSGSTEAFF. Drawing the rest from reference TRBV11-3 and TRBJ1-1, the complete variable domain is EAGVVQSPRYKIIEKKQPVAFWCNPISGHNTLYWYLQNLGQGPELLIRYENEEAVDDSQLPKDRFSAERLKGVDSTLKIQPAELGDSAVYLCASSSGSTEAFFGQGTRLTVV.

CDR3 residues: CASSSSQAGGPIGQFF. As DNA, the CDR3 is TGTGCCAGCAGCTCGTCCCAAGCGGGAGGGCCCATAGGGCAGTTCTTC. The chain combines TRBV7-6 with TRBJ2-1, with 10 bases matching TRBD2. V lost 4 bases and J lost 12; bases outside the gene matches: 15. The CDR3 has 16 residues. Germline assignment: CDR1 SGHVS and CDR2 FNYEAQ.

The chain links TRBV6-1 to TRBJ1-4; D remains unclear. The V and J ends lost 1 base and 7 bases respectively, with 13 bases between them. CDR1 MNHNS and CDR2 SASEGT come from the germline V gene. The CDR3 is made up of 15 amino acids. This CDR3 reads CASSEVLMMGEKLFF. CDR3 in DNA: TGTGCCAGCAGTGAAGTCCTGATGATGGGTGAAAAACTGTTTTTT.

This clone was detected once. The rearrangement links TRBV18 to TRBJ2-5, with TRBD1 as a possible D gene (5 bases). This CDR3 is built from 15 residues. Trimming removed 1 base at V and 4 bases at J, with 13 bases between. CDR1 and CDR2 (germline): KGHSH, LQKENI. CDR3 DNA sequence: TGTGCCAGCTCACCACGAGACAGTCGAGGAGAGACCCAGTACTTC. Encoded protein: CASSPRDSRGETQYF.

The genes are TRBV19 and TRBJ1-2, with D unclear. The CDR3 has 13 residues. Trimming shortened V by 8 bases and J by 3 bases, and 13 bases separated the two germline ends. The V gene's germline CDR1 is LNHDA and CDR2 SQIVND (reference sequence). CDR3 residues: CASEEDGHYGYTF. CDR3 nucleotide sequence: TGTGCCAGTGAGGAGGACGGACACTATGGCTACACCTTC.

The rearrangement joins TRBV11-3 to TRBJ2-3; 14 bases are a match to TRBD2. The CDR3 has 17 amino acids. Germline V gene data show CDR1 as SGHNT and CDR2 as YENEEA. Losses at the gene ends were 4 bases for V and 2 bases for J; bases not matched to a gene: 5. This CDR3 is CASSSGGLAGDTDTQYF. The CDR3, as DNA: TGTGCCAGCAGCTCTGGGGGACTAGCGGGGGACACAGATACGCAGTATTTT. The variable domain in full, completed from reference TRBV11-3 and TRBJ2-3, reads EAGVVQSPRYKIIEKKQPVAFWCNPISGHNTLYWYLQNLGQGPELLIRYENEEAVDDSQLPKDRFSAERLKGVDSTLKIQPAELGDSAVYLCASSSGGLAGDTDTQYFGPGTRLTVL.

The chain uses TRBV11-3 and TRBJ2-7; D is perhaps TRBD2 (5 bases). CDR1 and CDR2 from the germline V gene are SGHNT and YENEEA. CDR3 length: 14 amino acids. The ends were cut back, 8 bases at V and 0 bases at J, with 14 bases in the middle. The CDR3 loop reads CASGFRRPSYEQYF. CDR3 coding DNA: TGTGCCAGCGGTTTTCGGAGGCCCTCCTACGAGCAGTACTTC. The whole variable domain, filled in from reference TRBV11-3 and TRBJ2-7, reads EAGVVQSPRYKIIEKKQPVAFWCNPISGHNTLYWYLQNLGQGPELLIRYENEEAVDDSQLPKDRFSAERLKGVDSTLKIQPAELGDSAVYLCASGFRRPSYEQYFGPGTRLTVT.

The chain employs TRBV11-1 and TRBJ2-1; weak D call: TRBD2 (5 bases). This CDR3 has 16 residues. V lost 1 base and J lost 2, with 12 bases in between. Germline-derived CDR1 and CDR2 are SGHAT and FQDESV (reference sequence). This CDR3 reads CASSLEAGPAYNEQFF. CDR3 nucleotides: TGTGCCAGCAGCTTAGAGGCGGGCCCTGCCTACAATGAGCAGTTCTTC. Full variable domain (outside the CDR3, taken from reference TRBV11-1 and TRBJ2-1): EAEVAQSPRYKITEKSQAVAFWCDPISGHATLYWYRQILGQGPELLVQFQDESVVDDSQLPKDRFSAERLKGVDSTLKIQPAELGDSAMYLCASSLEAGPAYNEQFFGPGTRLTVL.

The CDR3 DNA sequence: TGTGCCAGCAGCTCATTACGATGGGCTAGCTCCTACGAGCAGTACTTC. As protein: CASSSLRWASSYEQYF. The V gene is TRBV11-3, the J gene TRBJ2-7; no clear D gene. The CDR3 has 16 amino acids. V lost 4 bases, J lost 0 bases, and 16 bases lay in between. Germline values: CDR1 SGHNT, CDR2 YENEEA.

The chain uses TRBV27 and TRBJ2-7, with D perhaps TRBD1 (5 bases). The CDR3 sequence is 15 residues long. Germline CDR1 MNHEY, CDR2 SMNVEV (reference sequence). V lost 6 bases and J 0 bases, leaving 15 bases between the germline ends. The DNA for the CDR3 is TGTGCCAGCAGACGAGAGACAGATAGCTCCTACGAGCAGTACTTC. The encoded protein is CASRRETDSSYEQYF.

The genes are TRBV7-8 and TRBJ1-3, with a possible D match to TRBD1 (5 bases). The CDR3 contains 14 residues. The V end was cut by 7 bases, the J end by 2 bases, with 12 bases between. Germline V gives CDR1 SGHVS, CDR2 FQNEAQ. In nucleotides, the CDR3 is TGTGCCAGCACCTTTGGGGGGGCTGGAAACACCATATATTTT. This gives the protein CASTFGGAGNTIYF.

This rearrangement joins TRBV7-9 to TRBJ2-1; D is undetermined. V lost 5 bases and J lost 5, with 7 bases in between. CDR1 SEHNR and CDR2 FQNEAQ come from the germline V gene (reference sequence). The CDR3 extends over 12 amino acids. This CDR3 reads CASSLNHNEQFF. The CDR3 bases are TGTGCCAGCAGCCTCAATCACAATGAGCAGTTCTTC.

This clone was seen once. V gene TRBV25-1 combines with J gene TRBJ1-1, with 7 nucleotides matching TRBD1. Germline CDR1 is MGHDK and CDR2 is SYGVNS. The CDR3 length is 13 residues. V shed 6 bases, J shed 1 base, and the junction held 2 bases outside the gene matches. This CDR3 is CASRGQQNTEAFF. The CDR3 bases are TGTGCCAGCAGGGGACAGCAGAACACTGAAGCTTTCTTT. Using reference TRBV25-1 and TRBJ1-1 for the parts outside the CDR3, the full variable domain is EADIYQTPRYLVIGTGKKITLECSQTMGHDKMYWYQQDPGMELHLIHYSYGVNSTEKGDLSSESTVSRIRTEHFPLTLESARPSHTSQYLCASRGQQNTEAFFGQGTRLTVV.

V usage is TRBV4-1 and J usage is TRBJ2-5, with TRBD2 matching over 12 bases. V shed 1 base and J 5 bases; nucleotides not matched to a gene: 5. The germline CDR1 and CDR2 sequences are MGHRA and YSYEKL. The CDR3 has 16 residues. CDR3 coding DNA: TGCGCCAGCAGCCAAGGGAGACTAGCGGGAGCGGAGACCCAGTACTTC. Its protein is CASSQGRLAGAETQYF.

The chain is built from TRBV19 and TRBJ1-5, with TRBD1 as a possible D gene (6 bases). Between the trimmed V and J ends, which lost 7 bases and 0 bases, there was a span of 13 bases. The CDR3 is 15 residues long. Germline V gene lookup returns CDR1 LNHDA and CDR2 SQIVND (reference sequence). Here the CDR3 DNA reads TGTGCCAGTAACCCGGGGGGCCCTAGCAATCAGCCCCAGCATTTT. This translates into CASNPGGPSNQPQHF.

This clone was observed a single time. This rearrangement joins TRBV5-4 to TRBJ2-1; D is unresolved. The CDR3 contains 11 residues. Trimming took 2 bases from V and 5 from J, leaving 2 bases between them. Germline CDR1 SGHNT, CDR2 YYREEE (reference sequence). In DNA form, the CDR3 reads TGTGCCAGCAGCTTTGACAATGAGCAGTTCTTC. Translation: CASSFDNEQFF. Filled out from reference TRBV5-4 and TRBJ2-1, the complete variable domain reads ETGVTQSPTHLIKTRGQQVTLRCSSQSGHNTVSWYQQALGQGPQFIFQYYREEENGRGNFPPRFSGLQFPNYSSELNVNALELDDSALYLCASSFDNEQFFGPGTRLTVL.

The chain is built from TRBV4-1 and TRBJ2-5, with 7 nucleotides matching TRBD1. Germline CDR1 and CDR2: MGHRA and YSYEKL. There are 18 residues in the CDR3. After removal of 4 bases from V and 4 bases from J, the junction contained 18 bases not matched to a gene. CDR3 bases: TGCGCCAGCAGCCGATTCCTCAACAGGGGCCATAAACGAGAGACCCAGTACTTC. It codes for CASSRFLNRGHKRETQYF.

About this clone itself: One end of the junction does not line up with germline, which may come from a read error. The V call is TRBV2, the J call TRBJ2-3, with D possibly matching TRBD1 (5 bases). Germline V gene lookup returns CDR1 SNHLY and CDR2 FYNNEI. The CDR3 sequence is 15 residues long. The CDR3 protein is CASSGLATRQGTQYF. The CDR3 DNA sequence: TGCGCCAGCAGTGGGTTGGCTACCCGGCAGGGTACGCAGTATTTT. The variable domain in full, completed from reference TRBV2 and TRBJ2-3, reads EPEVTQTPSHQVTQMGQEVILRCVPISNHLYFYWYRQILGQKVEFLVSFYNNEISEKSEIFDDQFSVERPDGSNFTLKIRSTKLEDSAMYFCASSGLATRQGTQYFGPGTRLTVL.

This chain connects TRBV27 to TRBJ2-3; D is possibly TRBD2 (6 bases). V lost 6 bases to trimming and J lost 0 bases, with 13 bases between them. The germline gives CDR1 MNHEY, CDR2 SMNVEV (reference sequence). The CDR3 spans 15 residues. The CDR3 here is CASREAGASTDTQYF. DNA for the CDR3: TGTGCCAGCAGGGAAGCGGGTGCTAGCACAGATACGCAGTATTTT.

The CDR3 region has the DNA TGTGCCACCCTCCTAGCGTCACACACAGATACGCAGTATTTT. It is translated as CATLLASHTDTQYF. This rearrangement joins TRBV6-5 to TRBJ2-3, with TRBD2 as a possible D gene (6 bases). The CDR3 runs 14 residues. The V gene lost 10 bases and the J gene lost 2 bases, with 16 bases spanning the gap. The germline gives CDR1 MNHEY, CDR2 SVGAGI.

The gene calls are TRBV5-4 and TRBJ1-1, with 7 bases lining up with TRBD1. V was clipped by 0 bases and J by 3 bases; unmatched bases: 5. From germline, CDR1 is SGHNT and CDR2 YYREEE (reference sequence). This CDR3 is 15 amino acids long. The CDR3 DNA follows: TGTGCCAGCAGCTTGGAAGGGACAGCTTACACTGAAGCTTTCTTT. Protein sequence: CASSLEGTAYTEAFF.

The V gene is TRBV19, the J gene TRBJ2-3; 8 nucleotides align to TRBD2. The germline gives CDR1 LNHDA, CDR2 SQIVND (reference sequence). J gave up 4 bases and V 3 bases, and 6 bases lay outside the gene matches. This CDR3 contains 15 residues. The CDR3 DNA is TGTGCCAGTAGTATTCAGGCCGGGAGGGCAGATACGCAGTATTTT. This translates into CASSIQAGRADTQYF. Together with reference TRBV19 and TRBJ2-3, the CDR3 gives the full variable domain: DGGITQSPKYLFRKEGQNVTLSCEQNLNHDAMYWYRQDPGQGLRLIYYSQIVNDFQKGDIAEGYSVSREKKESFPLTVTSAQKNPTAFYLCASSIQAGRADTQYFGPGTRLTVL.

Here the CDR3 DNA reads TGTGCCAGCAGCTTAACCCTAGCGGGAGGATACAATGAGCAGTTCTTC. Protein: CASSLTLAGGYNEQFF. The chain uses TRBV7-9 and TRBJ2-1, with TRBD2 matching 11 bases. The CDR3 runs 16 residues. The germline CDR1 and CDR2 sequences are SEHNR and FQNEAQ (reference sequence). V lost 2 bases, J lost 4 bases, and 4 bases stayed unmatched.

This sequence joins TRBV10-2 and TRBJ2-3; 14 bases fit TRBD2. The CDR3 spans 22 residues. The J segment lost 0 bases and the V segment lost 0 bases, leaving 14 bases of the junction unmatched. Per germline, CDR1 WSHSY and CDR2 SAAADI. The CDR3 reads CASSESNPRGLAGAVSTDTQYF. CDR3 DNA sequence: TGCGCCAGCAGTGAGTCGAACCCGAGGGGACTAGCGGGAGCTGTGAGCACAGATACGCAGTATTTT.